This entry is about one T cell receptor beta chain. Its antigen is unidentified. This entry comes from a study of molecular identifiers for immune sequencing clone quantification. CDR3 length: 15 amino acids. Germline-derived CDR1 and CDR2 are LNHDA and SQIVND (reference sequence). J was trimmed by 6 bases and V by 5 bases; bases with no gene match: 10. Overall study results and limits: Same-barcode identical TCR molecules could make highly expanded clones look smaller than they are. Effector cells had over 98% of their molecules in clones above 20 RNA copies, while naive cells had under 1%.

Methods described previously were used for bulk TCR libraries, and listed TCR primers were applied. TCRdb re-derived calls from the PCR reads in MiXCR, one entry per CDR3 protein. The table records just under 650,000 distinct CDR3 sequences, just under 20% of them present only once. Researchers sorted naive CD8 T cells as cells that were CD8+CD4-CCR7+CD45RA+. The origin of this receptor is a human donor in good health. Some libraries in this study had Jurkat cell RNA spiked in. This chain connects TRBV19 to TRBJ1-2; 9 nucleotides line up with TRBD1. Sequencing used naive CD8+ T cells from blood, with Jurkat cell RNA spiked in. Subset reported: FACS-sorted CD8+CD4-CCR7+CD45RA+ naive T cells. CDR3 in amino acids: CASSSTTGGFDGYTF. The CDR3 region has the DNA TGTGCCAGTAGTTCCACTACAGGGGGCTTCGATGGCTACACCTTC. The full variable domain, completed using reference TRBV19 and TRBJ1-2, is DGGITQSPKYLFRKEGQNVTLSCEQNLNHDAMYWYRQDPGQGLRLIYYSQIVNDFQKGDIAEGYSVSREKKESFPLTVTSAQKNPTAFYLCASSSTTGGFDGYTFGSGTRLTVV.